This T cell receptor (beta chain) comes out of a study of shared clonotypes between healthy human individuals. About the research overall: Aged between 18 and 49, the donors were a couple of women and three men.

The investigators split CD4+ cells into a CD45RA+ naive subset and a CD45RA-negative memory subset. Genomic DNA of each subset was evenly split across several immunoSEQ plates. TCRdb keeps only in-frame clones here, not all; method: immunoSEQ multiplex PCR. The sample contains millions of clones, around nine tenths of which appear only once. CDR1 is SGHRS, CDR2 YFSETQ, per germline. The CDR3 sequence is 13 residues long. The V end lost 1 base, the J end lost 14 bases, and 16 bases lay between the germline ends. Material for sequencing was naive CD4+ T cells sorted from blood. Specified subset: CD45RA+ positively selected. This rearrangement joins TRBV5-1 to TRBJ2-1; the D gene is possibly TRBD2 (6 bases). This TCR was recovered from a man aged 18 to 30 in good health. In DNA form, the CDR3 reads TGCGCCAGCAGCTTGTCGACAGACGGGGGAAAGTTCTTC. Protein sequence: CASSLSTDGGKFF.